The T cell receptor beta chain under discussion was sequenced for a study of neoadjuvant anti-PD-1 for oral cavity cancer. Only in-frame clones appear in the TCRdb table, and some are missing; sequencing was by immunoSEQ multiplex PCR. The sample consists of over 5,500 clones, 54% of them appearing once. The receptor was isolated from a person aged 35-79 years with oral cavity squamous cell carcinoma. The specimen was tumor tissue, collected before nivolumab (anti-PD-1) treatment.

The CDR3 sequence is CASSLEGGPTDTQYF. The CDR3 bases are TGTGCCAGCAGCTTAGAGGGAGGGCCTACAGATACGCAGTATTTT. The rearrangement uses TRBV11-2 and TRBJ2-3, with 7 nucleotides matching TRBD2. Trimming at V came to 0 bases and at J to 3 bases, leaving 3 bases not matched to a gene. The CDR3 has 15 residues. Germline loops: CDR1 SGHAT, CDR2 FQNNGV. The complete variable domain, with remaining parts taken from reference TRBV11-2 and TRBJ2-3, reads EAGVAQSPRYKIIEKRQSVAFWCNPISGHATLYWYQQILGQGPKLLIQFQNNGVVDDSQLPKDRFSAERLKGVDSTLKIQPAKLEDSAVYLCASSLEGGPTDTQYFGPGTRLTVL.